The 27 T cell receptor beta chains given below trace back to one sample, sequenced in a study of regulatory T cells in long-lasting Graves disease. Time point here: persistent/refractory GD, antithyroid drugs over 5 years with positive TRAb. PBMC RNA served as the TCR library source. Library construction for TCR beta used iRepertoire HTBI primers and Arm-PCR of CDR3 regions. TCRdb fed the multiplex PCR reads into MiXCR, producing one record per CDR3 protein. The sample yields about 420,000 distinct CDR3 sequences, roughly a quarter seen once. Sequencing was performed on peripheral blood mononuclear cells (PBMCs), taken when the disease was refractory, from a patient treated with antithyroid drugs. These receptors originate from a female donor with Graves disease.

The V gene is TRBV12-3 or TRBV12-4, the J gene TRBJ2-7; either TRBD1 or TRBD2 may supply D (6 bases each). The length of the CDR3 is 15 residues. Trimming left V 3 bases short and J 5 bases short, with 17 bases between. This CDR3 reads CASSLGQRGVNEQYF. CDR3 DNA sequence: TGTGCCAGCAGTTTGGGGCAGAGGGGGGTCAACGAGCAGTACTTC.

This chain uses TRBV7-2 with TRBJ2-5, with a weak D call TRBD2 (5 bases). CDR3 length: 13 residues. V shed 5 bases and J shed 2 bases, with 9 bases lying between them. CDR1 and CDR2 from the germline V gene are SGHTA and FQGNSA. CDR3 DNA sequence: TGTGCCAGCAGCCGAGGGATTCAAGAGACCCAGTACTTC. Its protein product is CASSRGIQETQYF.

V and J are TRBV30 and TRBJ2-7; perhaps TRBD2 as D (6 bases). The CDR3 consists of 15 residues. V was shortened by 0 bases and J by 4 bases, with 16 bases between the two germline ends. CDR1 and CDR2 (germline): GTSNPN, SVGIG (reference sequence). Written as DNA, the CDR3 is TGTGCCTGGAGTGTTAAAGGAGGGACCTCTTACGAGCAGTACTTC. Translating it yields CAWSVKGGTSYEQYF.

A word on this clonotype: A much larger clone lies a single base off, so this may be a read error. This chain links TRBV6-5 with TRBJ1-1; 7 nucleotides match TRBD1. The CDR3 totals 15 residues. Germline V lookup: CDR1 MNHEY, CDR2 SVGAGI. V gave up 6 bases and J gave up 5 bases; unmatched junction bases: 12. The CDR3 loop is CASRITATGRTEAFF. The CDR3, as DNA: TGTGCCAGCAGAATAACCGCGACAGGGAGGACTGAAGCTTTCTTT.

There are many counts of this clonotype. The chain carries TRBV20-1 and TRBJ2-5; the D is unclear. The V end lost 3 bases, the J end lost 2 bases, and 16 bases lay between the germline ends. CDR3 length equals 15 residues. In germline, CDR1 is DFQATT, CDR2 SNEGSKA (reference sequence). CDR3 amino acids: CSARPPPPRQETQYF. DNA of the CDR3: TGCAGTGCTAGGCCCCCCCCGCCGCGTCAAGAGACCCAGTACTTC.

The V gene is TRBV12-3 or TRBV12-4, the J gene TRBJ2-3; 12 nucleotides agree with TRBD2. V lost 6 bases and J lost 0; bases outside the gene matches: 16. The CDR3 is 20 amino acids. CDR3 DNA: TGTGCCAGCAGACCAAGGTGGCTAGCGGGAGGGCCCGTGAGCACAGATACGCAGTATTTT. Its translation: CASRPRWLAGGPVSTDTQYF.

This clonotype was observed at least ten times. This chain links TRBV2 with TRBJ1-5; D remains ambiguous. V dropped 4 bases and J dropped 5 bases, with 15 bases sitting between them. CDR1 and CDR2 (germline): SNHLY, FYNNEI. The CDR3 contains 15 residues. The CDR3 spells CASSGWWGEDQPQHF. The CDR3 DNA sequence: TGTGCCAGCAGTGGCTGGTGGGGAGAAGATCAGCCCCAGCATTTT.

The chain carries TRBV9 and TRBJ2-2; 9 bases are a match to TRBD2. This CDR3 has 16 amino acids. The V gene's germline CDR1 is SGDLS and CDR2 YYNGEE. After removal of 2 bases from V and 1 base from J, the junction contained 3 bases not matched to a gene. CDR3 in amino acids: CASSVFSGGNTGELFF. The DNA of the CDR3 is TGTGCCAGCAGCGTCTTTAGCGGGGGGAACACCGGGGAGCTGTTTTTT.

The gene calls are TRBV7-3 and TRBJ1-1, with D possibly TRBD1 on 6 matching bases. Trimming removed 6 bases at V and 1 base at J, with 12 bases between. Germline V CDR1 and CDR2: SGHTA, FQGTGA. CDR3 length: 14 amino acids. The CDR3 region is CASSLKGGNTEAFF. CDR3 DNA: TGTGCCAGCAGTCTAAAGGGGGGGAACACTGAAGCTTTCTTT.

The chain recombines TRBV5-1 with TRBJ2-6, with 9 bases matching TRBD1. CDR1 is SGHRS and CDR2 is YFSETQ in the germline V gene. V dropped 2 bases and J dropped 1; count of bases not matched to a gene: 4. This CDR3 is built from 17 residues. CDR3 DNA: TGCGCCAGCAGCTTTACAGGGGGCTCTTCTGGGGCCAACGTCCTGACTTTC. Translating it yields CASSFTGGSSGANVLTF.

This sequence joins TRBV11-2 and TRBJ1-1; no firm D call. CDR3 size: 14 residues. Germline CDR1 is SGHAT and CDR2 is FQNNGV. V lost 2 bases to trimming and J lost 1 base, with 8 bases between them. The CDR3, as DNA: TGTGCCAGCAGCTTATCCGACACGAACACTGAAGCTTTCTTT. Translation gives CASSLSDTNTEAFF.

The sample holds many counts of this clonotype. The chain combines TRBV3-1 with TRBJ2-5, with D uncertain. V lost 4 bases and J 2 bases, leaving 8 bases between the germline ends. Germline assignment: CDR1 LGHDT and CDR2 YNNKEL (reference sequence). CDR3 size: 13 residues. The CDR3 is CASSRLSQETQYF. As DNA, the CDR3 is TGTGCCAGCAGCCGCCTATCACAAGAGACCCAGTACTTC.

This clonotype was counted only a few times. The V gene is TRBV18, the J gene TRBJ1-6; 7 bases are shared with TRBD1. This CDR3 has 17 amino acids. The germline V gene encodes CDR1 KGHSH and CDR2 LQKENI. V lost 2 bases to trimming and J lost 5 bases; unmatched junction nucleotides: 9. The DNA for the CDR3 is TGTGCCAGCTCACCATTTAGGGACAGCGAGAATAATTCACCCCTCCACTTT. It specifies CASSPFRDSENNSPLHF.

Of note for this clonotype: A read error may produce the germline difference seen at one junction end. CDR3 sequence (DNA): TGTGCCAGCAGCTTGGGAGGCTCCTACGAGCAGTGCTTC. This encodes CASSLGGSYEQCF. The chain is built from TRBV5-6 and TRBJ2-7; D uncertain. The CDR3 is 13 residues long. Germline loops: CDR1 SGHDT, CDR2 YYEEEE.

This clonotype was observed many times. This sequence joins TRBV24-1 and TRBJ1-2, with D possibly matching TRBD1 (5 bases). The CDR3 extends over 14 amino acids. CDR1 KGHDR and CDR2 SFDVKD come from the germline V gene. With 3 bases removed from V and 3 bases from J, the gap between germline ends came to 10 bases. CDR3 sequence (DNA): TGTGCCACCAGTGATGTGACAGCGTACTATGGCTACACCTTC. Its translation: CATSDVTAYYGYTF.

This clonotype was picked up a small number of times. The J gene is TRBJ2-2, the V gene TRBV7-2, with 14 nucleotides matching TRBD2. Germline V gives CDR1 SGHTA, CDR2 FQGNSA. V was pared by 3 bases and J by 7 bases, with 7 bases of the junction left unmatched. This CDR3 spans 17 amino acids. CDR3 sequence reads: CASSFLGLAGGVGELFF. CDR3 nucleotides: TGTGCCAGCAGCTTCCTAGGACTAGCGGGAGGTGTCGGGGAGCTGTTTTTT.

This chain connects TRBV20-1 to TRBJ2-5, with D tentatively TRBD2 (6 bases). The V end was cut by 1 base, the J end by 5 bases, with 14 bases between. The CDR3 totals 14 residues. Looked up from germline, CDR1 is DFQATT and CDR2 is SNEGSKA (reference sequence). This CDR3 reads CSARVLASVETQYF. CDR3 in DNA: TGCAGTGCTAGAGTCCTAGCGTCGGTTGAGACCCAGTACTTC.

This clonotype showed up many times. The V and J genes are TRBV20-1 and TRBJ1-1; D gene unclear. Per the germline V gene, CDR1 is DFQATT and CDR2 is SNEGSKA (reference sequence). The CDR3 contains 10 residues. Trimming removed 3 bases at V and 8 bases at J, with 7 bases between. CDR3: CSARLGEAFF. The DNA for the CDR3 is TGCAGTGCTAGGTTGGGGGAAGCTTTCTTT.

There are many counts of this clonotype. V is TRBV2 and J is TRBJ1-5; D not certain. Trimming left V 6 bases short and J 7 bases short, with 10 bases between. The CDR3 is made up of 12 amino acids. Per the germline V gene, CDR1 is SNHLY and CDR2 is FYNNEI. The CDR3 DNA is TGTGCCAGCAGCCGGGTAGGCCAGCCCCAGCATTTT. Encoded protein: CASSRVGQPQHF.

The rearrangement links TRBV20-1 to TRBJ2-7; 9 bases line up with TRBD2. The length of the CDR3 is 16 residues. The V and J ends lost 0 bases and 5 bases, in that order; junction bases with no gene match: 11. Germline V gene lookup returns CDR1 DFQATT and CDR2 SNEGSKA (reference sequence). The CDR3 DNA follows: TGCAGTGCTAGAGATGAGAGCGGGAGGCCATGGAACGAGCAGTACTTC. It codes for CSARDESGRPWNEQYF.

The rearrangement joins TRBV20-1 to TRBJ2-7; D may be TRBD1 (5 bases). The CDR3 covers 12 residues. Trimming left V 2 bases short and J 8 bases short, with 13 bases between. CDR1 and CDR2 (germline): DFQATT, SNEGSKA (reference sequence). The CDR3 DNA follows: TGCAGTGCTAGACCTTGGGGCAGCAAGCAGTACTTC. This translates into CSARPWGSKQYF.

The gene calls are TRBV6-9 and TRBJ1-5; D not resolved. This CDR3 has 13 amino acids. V lost 9 bases and J lost 3, with 12 bases in between. Germline V gives CDR1 MNHGY, CDR2 SVAAGI. CDR3 nucleotides: TGTGCCAGTGCTCGGAATTTCAATCAGCCCCAGCATTTT. This translates into CASARNFNQPQHF.

The chain employs TRBV7-3 and TRBJ2-5, with 9 bases identical to TRBD1. Germline values: CDR1 SGHTA, CDR2 FQGTGA. The CDR3 has 15 residues. V lost 4 bases and J lost 4; bases outside the gene matches: 7. The CDR3 nucleotides are TGTGCCAGCAGCTCAACAGGGGGCGGGGGAGAGACCCAGTACTTC. This encodes CASSSTGGGGETQYF.

The rearrangement uses TRBV18 and TRBJ1-2; 7 nucleotides align to TRBD1. Germline-derived CDR1 and CDR2 are KGHSH and LQKENI. The V and J ends lost 3 bases and 1 base, in that order; junction bases with no gene match: 8. The CDR3 is 16 residues long. The chain's CDR3 is CASSPVGQANNYGYTF. The CDR3 region has the DNA TGTGCCAGCTCACCCGTCGGACAGGCGAATAACTATGGCTACACCTTC.

This clonotype has a count of ten or more. This chain uses TRBV7-2 with TRBJ1-1; 7 positions agree with TRBD1. The CDR3 is made up of 15 amino acids. The V and J ends lost 5 bases and 0 bases, in that order; junction bases with no gene match: 6. CDR1 is SGHTA and CDR2 is FQGNSA in the germline V gene. The chain's CDR3 is CASSPQGGVNTEAFF. DNA of the CDR3: TGTGCCAGCAGCCCCCAGGGGGGAGTGAACACTGAAGCTTTCTTT.

This chain uses TRBV9 with TRBJ2-2; no clear D gene. The V gene lost 2 bases and the J gene lost 4 bases, with 12 bases spanning the gap. The CDR3 length is 15 residues. The germline V gene has CDR1 SGDLS and CDR2 YYNGEE. CDR3 nucleotide sequence: TGTGCCAGCAGCGTCGCTGGAGAACCCACCGGGGAGCTGTTTTTT. This sequence encodes CASSVAGEPTGELFF.

A few counts support this clonotype. V is TRBV12-3 or TRBV12-4 and J is TRBJ1-1; D remains unclear. This CDR3 has 13 amino acids. Trimming took 5 bases from V and 0 from J, leaving 7 bases between them. CDR3 coding DNA: TGTGCCAGCAGTAGTAAGATGAACACTGAAGCTTTCTTT. Translated: CASSSKMNTEAFF.